The 27 T cell receptor beta chains below come from one sample, sequenced in a study of cytomegalovirus exposure and HLA in healthy donors. The PCR had 60 Vbeta and 13 Jbeta primers. The method was immunoSEQ multiplex PCR; TCRdb's version includes in-frame clones alone and lacks a portion of them. In the table there are about 150,000 clones, over 60% of which are singletons. Sample: PBMCs. The origin of the receptors is a man aged 35 to 55 in good health and CMV-seropositive.

The chain has TRBV5-4 and TRBJ1-1; 7 bases align to TRBD1. J lost 4 bases, V lost 4 bases, and 4 bases had no gene match. The CDR3 consists of 13 residues. The germline CDR1 and CDR2 sequences are SGHNT and YYREEE (reference sequence). The CDR3 DNA sequence: TGTGCCAGCAGCCGACAGGGTGGCACTGAAGCTTTCTTT. This translates into CASSRQGGTEAFF.

The chain has TRBV2 and TRBJ2-5; 7 bases align to TRBD1. The tail of the sequence fits TRBJ2-7 better, so the J call may be wrong. CDR1 and CDR2 from the germline V gene are SNHLY and FYNNEI. This CDR3 contains 14 residues. CDR3 coding DNA: TGTGCCAGCAGTGAGGGCAGGGGGACCTACGAGCAGTACTTC. This sequence encodes CASSEGRGTYEQYF.

The chain combines TRBV6-1 with TRBJ2-7; 7 bases align to TRBD1. CDR1 and CDR2 from the germline V gene are MNHNS and SASEGT. Trimming took 7 bases from V and 3 from J; bases not matched to a gene: 9. The CDR3 contains 14 residues. CDR3 in amino acids: CASTGDRVSYEQYF. The CDR3 bases are TGTGCCAGCACCGGCGACAGGGTTAGCTACGAGCAGTACTTC.

The chain uses TRBV18 and TRBJ1-1; 8 nucleotides align to TRBD1. Germline CDR1 KGHSH, CDR2 LQKENI. Germline trimming cut 6 bases from V and 0 bases from J; bases unmatched to any gene: 6. This CDR3 is 15 amino acids long. CDR3 sequence (DNA): TGTGCCAGCTCCCGCGGACAGGGTCTGAACACTGAAGCTTTCTTT. It specifies CASSRGQGLNTEAFF.

This chain connects TRBV18 to TRBJ2-1; 7 nucleotides align to TRBD2. Germline CDR1 is KGHSH and CDR2 is LQKENI. The CDR3 loop spans 15 amino acids. V lost 2 bases to trimming and J lost 3 bases; unmatched junction nucleotides: 4. CDR3 sequence: CASSPALAIYNEQFF. CDR3 in DNA: TGTGCCAGCTCACCAGCACTAGCGATCTACAATGAGCAGTTCTTC.

This clone occurred once. The chain carries TRBV5-1 and TRBJ2-5; 8 bases agree with TRBD1. V gave up 0 bases and J gave up 2 bases; unmatched junction bases: 0. The CDR3 totals 14 residues. Germline assignment: CDR1 SGHRS and CDR2 YFSETQ. The CDR3: CASSLGDRQETQYF. CDR3 bases: TGCGCCAGCAGCTTGGGGGACAGGCAAGAGACCCAGTACTTC.

Points on this clone: Other nucleotide sequences in the sample specify the same CDR3. This sequence joins TRBV6-6 and TRBJ2-5; TRBD1 is a possible D gene (5 bases). Germline V CDR1 and CDR2: MNHNY, SVGAGI (reference sequence). The CDR3 extends over 14 amino acids. V lost 3 bases and J lost 2, with 10 bases in between. CDR3 in amino acids: CASSYSQGQETQYF. The CDR3 coding sequence is TGTGCCAGCAGTTATTCTCAGGGACAAGAGACCCAGTACTTC.

This clone was seen just once. Germline and junction disagree at one end, which may indicate a read error. This rearrangement joins TRBV7-9 to TRBJ2-3; D unclear. The CDR3 is made up of 15 amino acids. Germline V gene sequence: CDR1 SEHNR, CDR2 FQNEAQ (reference sequence). The CDR3 is CSSSSTRSRTDTQYF. Here the CDR3 DNA reads TGTTCCAGCAGCTCAACCCGGTCCCGCACAGATACGCAGTATTTT.

The chain combines TRBV5-1 with TRBJ1-4; TRBD1 is a possible D gene (5 bases). Germline V CDR1 and CDR2: SGHRS, YFSETQ. CDR3 length: 15 residues. Trimming left V 3 bases short and J 9 bases short, with 18 bases between. The CDR3 DNA reads as TGCGCCAGCAGCTCCCCCGGGACTCGGGCTAAAAAACTGTTTTTT. As protein: CASSSPGTRAKKLFF.

The V gene is TRBV28, the J gene TRBJ1-2; no firm D call. In germline, CDR1 is MDHEN, CDR2 SYDVKM. V was cut by 8 bases and J by 1 base, with 11 bases left in between. This CDR3 region has 13 residues. CDR3 amino acids: CASGRLFNYGYTF. CDR3 bases: TGTGCCAGCGGCCGACTGTTTAACTATGGCTACACCTTC.

This sequence joins TRBV10-3 and TRBJ2-5; 9 positions match TRBD2. V lost 6 bases, J lost 5 bases, and 4 bases stayed unmatched. Per germline, CDR1 ENHRY and CDR2 SYGVKD. The CDR3 spans 13 residues. Written as DNA, the CDR3 is TGTGCCATCAGACTAGCGGGCGGGGAGACCCAGTACTTC. Translation: CAIRLAGGETQYF.

The rearrangement joins TRBV18 to TRBJ2-2; D gene unclear. Trimming shortened V by 1 base and J by 5 bases, and 17 bases separated the two germline ends. Germline CDR1 and CDR2: KGHSH and LQKENI. This CDR3 is built from 17 residues. This CDR3 reads CASSPQSVGLRTGELFF. The CDR3 DNA reads as TGTGCCAGCTCACCACAGTCGGTCGGGTTGCGGACCGGGGAGCTGTTTTTT.

The gene calls are TRBV6-5 and TRBJ2-7, with 12 positions matching TRBD2. V was pared by 6 bases and J by 4 bases, with 7 bases of the junction left unmatched. This CDR3 has 15 residues. Germline-derived CDR1 and CDR2 are MNHEY and SVGAGI. CDR3 region: CASRSRLAGEYEQYF. The CDR3 DNA sequence: TGTGCCAGCAGATCGAGACTAGCGGGAGAATACGAGCAGTACTTC.

The chain combines TRBV11-2 with TRBJ2-1, with 7 bases aligning to TRBD1. The CDR3 runs to 15 residues. After removal of 4 bases from V and 4 bases from J, the junction contained 7 bases not matched to a gene. Germline CDR1 reads SGHAT; CDR2 reads FQNNGV. The chain's CDR3 is CASSSAGTEYNEQFF. The CDR3 bases are TGTGCCAGCAGCTCGGCAGGGACAGAGTACAATGAGCAGTTCTTC.

The chain is built from TRBV30 and TRBJ1-2, with D unresolved. In germline, CDR1 is GTSNPN, CDR2 SVGIG (reference sequence). This CDR3 comprises 15 residues. V was trimmed by 0 bases and J by 4 bases, leaving 15 bases between them. CDR3 region: CAWSVQLGAPYGYTF. In DNA, the CDR3 is TGTGCCTGGAGTGTACAATTGGGCGCTCCCTATGGCTACACCTTC.

The V call is TRBV29-1, the J call TRBJ1-1; D gene ambiguous. The V gene's germline CDR1 is SQVTM and CDR2 ANQGSEA. The CDR3 sequence is 11 residues long. Trimming took off 8 bases at V and 3 bases at J, with 10 bases between the two ends. The CDR3 DNA follows: TGCAGCAGCCTCGGGGACACTGAAGCTTTCTTT. It encodes CSSLGDTEAFF.

The chain uses TRBV30 and TRBJ1-1; TRBD1 matches 7 bases. V shed 5 bases and J 2 bases; nucleotides not matched to a gene: 5. Germline CDR1 and CDR2: GTSNPN and SVGIG (reference sequence). The CDR3 spans 13 residues. The CDR3 here is CAWAGQINTEAFF. The CDR3 nucleotides are TGTGCCTGGGCGGGACAGATTAACACTGAAGCTTTCTTT.

The V and J genes are TRBV7-9 and TRBJ1-1; no clear D. V was pared by 1 base and J by 0 bases, with 6 bases between. The CDR3 extends over 14 amino acids. In germline, CDR1 is SEHNR, CDR2 FQNEAQ (reference sequence). The CDR3 bases are TGTGCCAGCAGCTTAGACACCGTGAACACTGAAGCTTTCTTT. Translating it yields CASSLDTVNTEAFF.

V and J are TRBV28 and TRBJ1-2; maybe TRBD1 (6 bases). The V end lost 1 base, the J end lost 6 bases, and 15 bases lay between the germline ends. The CDR3 spans 15 residues. Germline V lookup: CDR1 MDHEN, CDR2 SYDVKM. The CDR3 sequence is CASSLLVRGGDGYTF. The CDR3 bases are TGTGCCAGCAGTTTATTAGTGAGGGGGGGCGATGGCTACACCTTC.

In DNA form, the CDR3 reads TGCAGCGTACTGGACTATCTGGACAGGCCTCAGTTCTTC. As protein: CSVLDYLDRPQFF. The chain employs TRBV29-1 and TRBJ2-1; possible D gene TRBD1, 7 bases. CDR1 SQVTM and CDR2 ANQGSEA come from the germline V gene. The CDR3 has 13 residues. The V and J ends lost 6 bases and 13 bases respectively, with 22 bases between them.

The chain carries TRBV4-1 and TRBJ2-7; 7 nucleotides line up with TRBD1. J gave up 2 bases and V 1 base, and 5 bases lay outside the gene matches. Germline lookup yields CDR1 MGHRA and CDR2 YSYEKL. This CDR3 contains 15 residues. CDR3 DNA sequence: TGCGCCAGCAGCCAAGGTACCGGGACAGCCTACGAGCAGTACTTC. It yields the protein CASSQGTGTAYEQYF.

This clone turned up a few times. This chain connects TRBV18 to TRBJ2-5, with D possibly matching TRBD1 (5 bases). Germline V CDR1 and CDR2: KGHSH, LQKENI. The CDR3 has 16 amino acids. V was shortened by 2 bases and J by 2 bases, with 15 bases between the two germline ends. CDR3 in DNA: TGTGCCAGCTCACCAAGTGTTAACAGGCATCAAGAGACCCAGTACTTC. This codes for CASSPSVNRHQETQYF.

The table lists this clone with a few counts. The rearrangement joins TRBV7-2 to TRBJ1-1; D not certain. Germline V CDR1 and CDR2: SGHTA, FQGNSA. The V and J ends lost 2 bases and 3 bases respectively, with 7 bases between them. The CDR3 consists of 13 residues. CDR3 in DNA: TGTGCCAGCAGCTTAATCGGGGACACTGAAGCTTTCTTT. It specifies CASSLIGDTEAFF.

This rearrangement joins TRBV28 to TRBJ2-7; a possible D gene is TRBD2 (6 bases). The V end lost 5 bases, the J end lost 0 bases, and 17 bases lay between the germline ends. This CDR3 spans 16 amino acids. Germline V CDR1 and CDR2: MDHEN, SYDVKM. The CDR3 here is CASSVGTAELSYEQYF. In DNA, the CDR3 is TGTGCCAGCAGTGTCGGGACTGCCGAGCTCTCCTACGAGCAGTACTTC.

The chain carries TRBV11-2 and TRBJ2-7; no firm D call. This CDR3 spans 17 amino acids. CDR1 is SGHAT, CDR2 FQNNGV, per germline. V lost 2 bases and J 5 bases, leaving 22 bases between the germline ends. DNA of the CDR3: TGTGCCAGCAGCTTATATCCCCGCCCCCTTAGCCCCCACGAGCAGTACTTC. Protein product: CASSLYPRPLSPHEQYF. Full variable domain (outside the CDR3, taken from reference TRBV11-2 and TRBJ2-7): EAGVAQSPRYKIIEKRQSVAFWCNPISGHATLYWYQQILGQGPKLLIQFQNNGVVDDSQLPKDRFSAERLKGVDSTLKIQPAKLEDSAVYLCASSLYPRPLSPHEQYFGPGTRLTVT.

The chain is built from TRBV15 and TRBJ2-3, with D tentatively TRBD2 (5 bases). Germline V gene sequence: CDR1 LNHNV, CDR2 YYDKDF (reference sequence). Trimming took 0 bases from V and 2 from J, leaving 9 bases between them. The length of the CDR3 is 15 residues. CDR3 bases: TGTGCCACCAGCAGAGATAACGGGAACACAGATACGCAGTATTTT. Translation: CATSRDNGNTDTQYF.

J is TRBJ2-7 and V is TRBV9; 7 positions match TRBD2. V trimming: 0 bases; J trimming: 1 base; junction bases outside the gene matches: 7. Per germline, CDR1 SGDLS and CDR2 YYNGEE. The CDR3 is made up of 16 amino acids. This chain's CDR3 is CASSVGGTSASYEQYF. CDR3 bases: TGTGCCAGCAGCGTAGGGGGTACTAGCGCTTCCTACGAGCAGTACTTC. The full variable domain, completed using reference TRBV9 and TRBJ2-7, is DSGVTQTPKHLITATGQRVTLRCSPRSGDLSVYWYQQSLDQGLQFLIQYYNGEERAKGNILERFSAQQFPDLHSELNLSSLELGDSALYFCASSVGGTSASYEQYFGPGTRLTVT.